This TCR beta chain was captured by sequencing in a study of T cell responses to AZD1222 COVID-19 vaccine. TCRdb's table, derived via immunoSEQ multiplex PCR, lists solely in-frame clones and lacks some. The sample has about 60,000 clones, around 83% seen once. Trimming shortened V by 0 bases and J by 1 base, and 7 bases separated the two germline ends. CDR1 is SGHRS, CDR2 YFSETQ, per germline. The CDR3 contains 14 residues. Sequenced material: peripheral blood, taken on day 0 of MenACWY control vaccination. The source is an adult in good health. This rearrangement joins TRBV5-1 to TRBJ1-2; D gene uncertain. CDR3 DNA sequence: TGCGCCAGCAGCTTGGCACCGGATAACTATGGCTACACCTTC. Protein product: CASSLAPDNYGYTF. The variable domain in full, with the rest retrieved from reference TRBV5-1 and TRBJ1-2, is KAGVTQTPRYLIKTRGQQVTLSCSPISGHRSVSWYQQTPGQGLQFLFEYFSETQRNKGNFPGRFSGRQFSNSRSEMNVSTLELGDSALYLCASSLAPDNYGYTFGSGTRLTVV.